Sequencing of this TCR beta chain was carried out in a study of blood T cell repertoires in COVID-19. Germline assignment: CDR1 SGHRS and CDR2 YFSETQ. V was trimmed by 3 bases and J by 2 bases, leaving 9 bases between them. This CDR3 contains 14 residues. Sequenced by immunoSEQ multiplex PCR; TCRdb stores in-frame clones only, minus some. The profile shows fewer than 70,000 clones, 88% of them singletons. This clone occurred a few times. This receptor was taken from a human donor in a cohort sampled during active COVID-19. This rearrangement joins TRBV5-1 to TRBJ1-5, with a tentative D call TRBD1 (5 bases). Source material: peripheral blood. CDR3 loop: CASSSTGGNQPQHF. The DNA for the CDR3 is TGCGCCAGCAGCTCCACAGGAGGCAATCAGCCCCAGCATTTT. The full variable domain, in which reference TRBV5-1 and TRBJ1-5 provide the parts outside the CDR3, is KAGVTQTPRYLIKTRGQQVTLSCSPISGHRSVSWYQQTPGQGLQFLFEYFSETQRNKGNFPGRFSGRQFSNSRSEMNVSTLELGDSALYLCASSSTGGNQPQHFGDGTRLSIL.